Shown below are 30 T cell receptor beta chains from a single sample sequenced in a study of regulatory T cells in long-lasting Graves disease. Construction of TCR beta libraries relied on iRepertoire HTBI primers and on Arm-PCR targeting CDR3 regions. TCRdb re-derived calls from the multiplex PCR reads in MiXCR, one entry per CDR3 protein. The sample yields about 620,000 distinct CDR3 sequences, approximately 15% seen once. The time point: newly diagnosed GD, antithyroid drugs for less than 3 months. PBMCs provided the RNA from which the TCR library was made. These data also featured in a second study, about T cells in Graves' hyperthyroidism and ophthalmopathy.

The sequences come from peripheral blood mononuclear cells (PBMCs), collected at new diagnosis, from a patient treated with antithyroid drugs. These receptors were collected from a woman in her 30s with Graves disease.

The rearrangement uses TRBV7-9 and TRBJ2-3; no clear D gene. With 4 bases removed from V and 1 base from J, the gap between germline ends came to 12 bases. Germline V gives CDR1 SEHNR, CDR2 FQNEAQ (reference sequence). CDR3 length equals 15 residues. DNA for the CDR3: TGTGCCAGCAGCTATGGGGTGTTGGGCACAGATACGCAGTATTTT. Protein: CASSYGVLGTDTQYF.

The table lists this clonotype with many counts. The chain uses TRBV7-9 and TRBJ1-2, with D maybe TRBD1 (5 bases). Germline CDR1 reads SEHNR; CDR2 reads FQNEAQ (reference sequence). The V and J ends lost 4 bases and 4 bases respectively, with 16 bases between them. The CDR3 length is 15 residues. In DNA form, the CDR3 reads TGTGCCAGCAGCTCCCCCACGGGGGAACCCTATGGCTACACCTTC. Amino acid sequence: CASSSPTGEPYGYTF.

This clonotype was found a few times. This chain links TRBV4-1 with TRBJ2-5, with 9 bases identical to TRBD1. Germline-derived CDR1 and CDR2 are MGHRA and YSYEKL. The CDR3 covers 14 residues. J lost 4 bases, V lost 4 bases, and 4 bases had no gene match. The CDR3 DNA reads TGCGCCAGCAGCCGACGGGACAGGGCAGAGACCCAGTACTTC. Amino acid sequence: CASSRRDRAETQYF.

The chain has TRBV3-1 and TRBJ1-2; the D is unclear. Trimming took 1 base from V and 3 from J, leaving 9 bases between them. Germline assignment: CDR1 LGHDT and CDR2 YNNKEL (reference sequence). This CDR3 spans 14 amino acids. This CDR3 reads CASSQVPQDYGYTF. The CDR3 nucleotides are TGTGCCAGCAGCCAAGTCCCTCAGGACTATGGCTACACCTTC. The full variable domain, in which reference TRBV3-1 and TRBJ1-2 provide the parts outside the CDR3, is DTAVSQTPKYLVTQMGNDKSIKCEQNLGHDTMYWYKQDSKKFLKIMFSYNNKELIINETVPNRFSPKSPDKAHLNLHINSLELGDSAVYFCASSQVPQDYGYTFGSGTRLTVV.

There are many counts of this clonotype. V is TRBV27 and J is TRBJ1-2; D ambiguous. Trimming removed 2 bases at V and 0 bases at J, with 7 bases between. Looked up from germline, CDR1 is MNHEY and CDR2 is SMNVEV (reference sequence). This CDR3 spans 14 amino acids. This CDR3 reads CASSLRPANYGYTF. The CDR3, as DNA: TGTGCCAGCAGTTTACGACCAGCTAACTATGGCTACACCTTC.

This clonotype has a handful of counts. The chain is built from TRBV4-2 and TRBJ2-7; 8 bases fit TRBD2. In germline, CDR1 is LGHNA, CDR2 YNFKEQ. Trimming at V came to 0 bases and at J to 3 bases, leaving 4 bases not matched to a gene. The CDR3 has 15 amino acids. The CDR3 here is CASSQDPSGFYEQYF. CDR3 nucleotide sequence: TGTGCCAGCAGCCAAGATCCTAGCGGGTTCTACGAGCAGTACTTC.

This clonotype has only a few counts. J is TRBJ1-6 and V is TRBV10-3; D unresolved. Germline V gives CDR1 ENHRY, CDR2 SYGVKD. V shed 11 bases and J shed 3 bases, with 14 bases lying between them. The CDR3 extends over 14 amino acids. The CDR3: CAAKTEVYNSPLHF. In DNA form, the CDR3 reads TGTGCCGCCAAGACGGAGGTCTATAATTCACCCCTCCACTTT.

This clonotype was seen more than once but under ten times. The chain links TRBV4-1 to TRBJ2-7, with D possibly being TRBD1 (5 bases). The ends were cut back, 2 bases at V and 2 bases at J, with 19 bases in the middle. Looked up from germline, CDR1 is MGHRA and CDR2 is YSYEKL. The CDR3 consists of 17 residues. CDR3 bases: TGCGCCAGCAGCCAATTGCCCCGACAGAGGCTCCCCTACGAGCAGTACTTC. It encodes CASSQLPRQRLPYEQYF.

In its sample, this clonotype was seen a few times. This chain's CDR3 is CASSKDPGTGGAGANVLTF. CDR3 in DNA: TGCGCCAGCAGCAAAGACCCCGGGACAGGGGGCGCTGGGGCCAACGTCCTGACTTTC. V gene TRBV5-1 combines with J gene TRBJ2-6, with 12 bases lining up with TRBD1. Trimming removed 4 bases from V and 2 bases from J; junction bases left unmatched: 10. Germline V gene lookup returns CDR1 SGHRS and CDR2 YFSETQ. The CDR3 covers 19 residues.

This clonotype was recorded at least ten times. The chain links TRBV2 to TRBJ1-3; TRBD1 agrees at 10 bases. CDR1 SNHLY and CDR2 FYNNEI come from the germline V gene. V trimming: 7 bases; J trimming: 9 bases; junction bases outside the gene matches: 6. This CDR3 is 13 amino acids long. The CDR3 DNA reads TGTGCCAGCATGGGGACAGGGGTCGGCACCATATATTTT. Protein sequence: CASMGTGVGTIYF.

This clonotype was recorded at least ten times. The chain carries TRBV6-1 and TRBJ2-7; maybe TRBD1 (6 bases). The CDR3 covers 12 residues. Between the trimmed V and J ends, which lost 5 bases and 6 bases, there was a span of 11 bases. Germline loops: CDR1 MNHNS, CDR2 SASEGT. CDR3 amino acids: CASSTTGPEQYF. Here the CDR3 DNA reads TGTGCCAGCAGTACAACAGGGCCCGAGCAGTACTTC.

Only a few counts were recorded for this clonotype. The rearrangement uses TRBV30 and TRBJ1-2; perhaps TRBD1 as D (5 bases). V was trimmed by 0 bases and J by 7 bases, leaving 15 bases between them. Germline lookup yields CDR1 GTSNPN and CDR2 SVGIG (reference sequence). This CDR3 contains 14 residues. In nucleotides, the CDR3 is TGTGCCTGGAGTGTACTGGGGCAGGGATCTGGCTACACCTTC. Its protein is CAWSVLGQGSGYTF.

This CDR3 is CASSTTDPLYNEQFF. The CDR3 nucleotides are TGTGCCAGTAGTACCACGGACCCGCTCTACAATGAGCAGTTCTTC. The V gene is TRBV19, the J gene TRBJ2-1; D is unclear. The germline V gene has CDR1 LNHDA and CDR2 SQIVND (reference sequence). CDR3 length equals 15 residues. The V end was cut by 4 bases, the J end by 3 bases, with 13 bases between.

This clonotype appeared many times. The rearrangement uses TRBV28 and TRBJ2-2; D is tentatively TRBD1 or TRBD2 (6 bases each). The CDR3 loop spans 18 amino acids. Germline V lookup: CDR1 MDHEN, CDR2 SYDVKM. Trimming cost V 1 base and J 8 bases, with 23 bases left between them. This chain's CDR3 is CASSLSRGAAESGGELFF. The CDR3 region has the DNA TGTGCCAGCAGTTTATCGAGGGGGGCTGCGGAGTCCGGGGGGGAGCTGTTTTTT.

This clonotype turned up a few times. This chain joins TRBV20-1 and TRBJ1-2, with no clear D. Trimming cost V 6 bases and J 6 bases, with 26 bases left between them. Per the germline V gene, CDR1 is DFQATT and CDR2 is SNEGSKA (reference sequence). The CDR3 has 16 amino acids. The CDR3 nucleotides read TGCAGTGCACCTCAAGGACGGTCGGGAATAGTTCATGGCTACACCTTC. Translation gives CSAPQGRSGIVHGYTF.

V gene TRBV20-1 combines with J gene TRBJ1-5; perhaps TRBD1 as D (5 bases). Trimming removed 5 bases at V and 7 bases at J, with 12 bases between. Germline values: CDR1 DFQATT, CDR2 SNEGSKA (reference sequence). CDR3 size: 12 residues. For the CDR3, the DNA is TGCAGTGCTCCTGGGGGGGTGCAGCCCCAGCATTTT. It codes for CSAPGGVQPQHF.

The chain uses TRBV19 and TRBJ1-1; no clear D. The CDR3 has 10 residues. The V gene lost 10 bases and the J gene lost 1 base, with 4 bases spanning the gap. Germline CDR1 LNHDA, CDR2 SQIVND (reference sequence). The CDR3 protein is CATANTEAFF. CDR3 DNA: TGTGCCACCGCGAACACTGAAGCTTTCTTT.

The V and J genes are TRBV10-2 and TRBJ2-5; 9 nucleotides align to TRBD1. The germline CDR1 and CDR2 sequences are WSHSY and SAAADI. The length of the CDR3 is 16 residues. Trimming at V came to 6 bases and at J to 4 bases, leaving 12 bases not matched to a gene. CDR3 bases: TGCGCCAGCAGCCTCCCCACCGGGACAGGGCTAGAGACCCAGTACTTC. The encoded protein is CASSLPTGTGLETQYF.

This clonotype has only a few counts. The chain has TRBV15 and TRBJ1-1; TRBD1 matches at 8 bases. Per germline, CDR1 LNHNV and CDR2 YYDKDF (reference sequence). Trimming at V came to 7 bases and at J to 1 base, leaving 5 bases not matched to a gene. The CDR3 is 14 residues long. This chain's CDR3 is CATTPGTGNTEAFF. In DNA, the CDR3 is TGTGCCACCACCCCCGGGACAGGGAACACTGAAGCTTTCTTT.

This clonotype was observed many times. The chain carries TRBV11-2 and TRBJ2-7; D is possibly TRBD1 (6 bases). V lost 3 bases, J lost 5 bases, and 20 bases lay in between. The CDR3 is made up of 16 amino acids. Germline V gene sequence: CDR1 SGHAT, CDR2 FQNNGV. The CDR3, as DNA: TGTGCCAGCAGCTTCCTACCTGGCGGCAGGGGAGACGAGCAGTACTTC. It translates to CASSFLPGGRGDEQYF. Filled out from reference TRBV11-2 and TRBJ2-7, the complete variable domain reads EAGVAQSPRYKIIEKRQSVAFWCNPISGHATLYWYQQILGQGPKLLIQFQNNGVVDDSQLPKDRFSAERLKGVDSTLKIQPAKLEDSAVYLCASSFLPGGRGDEQYFGPGTRLTVT.

CDR3 in amino acids: CAWSIGTGLNSPLHF. The CDR3 DNA follows: TGTGCCTGGAGTATCGGGACAGGGCTCAATTCACCCCTCCACTTT. The V and J genes are TRBV30 and TRBJ1-6; 9 nucleotides match TRBD1. CDR1 is GTSNPN and CDR2 is SVGIG in the germline V gene (reference sequence). CDR3 length equals 15 residues. V was clipped by 2 bases and J by 7 bases; unmatched bases: 6.

A word on this clonotype: A single base separates this from a much larger clone, so it may be a read error. This sequence joins TRBV10-3 and TRBJ1-4; TRBD1 matches at 9 bases. Per the germline V gene, CDR1 is ENHRY and CDR2 is SYGVKD. The CDR3 has 15 residues. The CDR3 bases are TGTGCCATCAGTGGAGGGACAGGGAAGAATGAAAGACTGTTTTTT. It translates to CAISGGTGKNERLFF.

This clonotype has only a few counts. The chain's CDR3 is CASSLTSEQYF. The CDR3 DNA sequence: TGTGCCAGCAGCCTAACTAGCGAGCAGTACTTC. The chain joins TRBV7-8 to TRBJ2-7, with a tentative D call TRBD2 (5 bases). Germline V gives CDR1 SGHVS, CDR2 FQNEAQ. V gave up 5 bases and J gave up 6 bases, with 8 bases separating them. The CDR3 runs to 11 residues.

This clonotype was detected ten times or more. The J gene is TRBJ2-5, the V gene TRBV30; perhaps TRBD2 as D (6 bases). The germline gives CDR1 GTSNPN, CDR2 SVGIG (reference sequence). The CDR3 covers 12 residues. V lost 0 bases, J lost 4 bases, and 6 bases lay in between. The CDR3 reads CAWSVRGETQYF. The CDR3 region has the DNA TGTGCCTGGAGTGTGCGGGGAGAGACCCAGTACTTC.

V is TRBV7-3 and J is TRBJ2-1; D is uncertain. Between the trimmed V and J ends, which lost 5 bases and 0 bases, there was a span of 14 bases. The CDR3 covers 16 residues. Germline V gene lookup returns CDR1 SGHTA and CDR2 FQGTGA. The CDR3 nucleotides are TGTGCCAGCAGCCTAAGAGTCTCCAGCTCCTACAATGAGCAGTTCTTC. It yields the protein CASSLRVSSSYNEQFF.

Many counts were recorded for this clonotype. DNA of the CDR3: TGTGCCAGCAGTACCCTGACAGGGGGGGCCGATACGCAGTATTTT. Its translation is CASSTLTGGADTQYF. This chain connects TRBV28 to TRBJ2-3; 9 nucleotides align to TRBD1. CDR3 length: 15 amino acids. Losses at the gene ends were 5 bases for V and 6 bases for J; bases not matched to a gene: 9. CDR1 is MDHEN and CDR2 is SYDVKM in the germline V gene.

This clonotype was picked up a small number of times. The V call is TRBV6-1, the J call TRBJ2-2; the match to TRBD2 covers 10 bases. The CDR3 runs to 13 residues. With 6 bases clipped from V and 7 bases from J, the junction kept 2 bases outside the gene matches. The germline V gene has CDR1 MNHNS and CDR2 SASEGT. The CDR3 DNA follows: TGTGCCAGCAGAGCGGGAGGGCTCGGGGAGCTGTTTTTT. Its translation is CASRAGGLGELFF.

At least ten counts were recorded for this clonotype. The chain carries TRBV20-1 and TRBJ2-3; TRBD2 matches 7 bases. The CDR3 is made up of 15 amino acids. Germline-derived CDR1 and CDR2 are DFQATT and SNEGSKA (reference sequence). Unmatched junction bases numbered 15, after V lost 8 bases and J lost 4 bases. The CDR3 reads CSPRDGEGRADTQYF. The CDR3 bases are TGCAGTCCGAGGGATGGGGAGGGGCGGGCAGATACGCAGTATTTT.

Of note for this clonotype: The junction shows a germline mismatch at one end, possibly a read error. The rearrangement joins TRBV28 to TRBJ2-7, with D unclear. The CDR3 consists of 14 residues. CDR1 MDHEN and CDR2 SYDVKM come from the germline V gene. The DNA of the CDR3 is TGTGCCAGCAGTTCTCCGGAGCCAAACTACGAGCAGCACTTC. Amino acids: CASSSPEPNYEQHF. Complete variable domain (other parts from reference TRBV28 and TRBJ2-7): DVKVTQSSRYLVKRTGEKVFLECVQDMDHENMFWYRQDPGLGLRLIYFSYDVKMKEKGDIPEGYSVSREKKERFSLILESASTNQTSMYLCASSSPEPNYEQHFGPGTRLTVT.

This clonotype was detected many times. V gene TRBV2 combines with J gene TRBJ1-6; 7 bases are a match to TRBD1. The CDR3 has 14 residues. The V gene's germline CDR1 is SNHLY and CDR2 FYNNEI. V trimming: 5 bases; J trimming: 11 bases; junction bases outside the gene matches: 9. The chain's CDR3 is CASSFRTGGAPLHF. As DNA, the CDR3 is TGTGCCAGCAGTTTTCGGACAGGAGGAGCACCCCTCCACTTT.